Listed below are T cell receptor beta chains from one sample, sequenced in a study of T cell responses to AZD1222 COVID-19 vaccine. Sequenced by immunoSEQ multiplex PCR; TCRdb stores in-frame clones only, minus some. The table records roughly 270,000 clones, 90% to 95% of them present only once. The sequencing here drew on peripheral blood, taken 28 days after the second AZD1222 dose. The origin of the receptors is an adult who received the AZD1222 COVID-19 vaccine. Each CDR3 is given with its conserved first and last residue. Fields, in order: CDR3 length, V gene, J gene, CDR3 protein.

16	TRBV15	TRBJ1-2	CATSKGDQGALGGYTF
13	TRBV30	TRBJ1-1	CAWSVRMNTEAFF
15	TRBV27	TRBJ1-5	CASSGGTGANQPQHF
14	TRBV25-1	TRBJ2-5	CASSEPGGRQTQYF
15	TRBV7-8	TRBJ2-7	CASSADRGFGYEQYF
20	TRBV28	TRBJ2-1	CASSFDWAGWGTSGYNEQFF
19	TRBV14	TRBJ2-3	CASSQEARAASYFPDTQYF
14	TRBV2	TRBJ1-1	CAIRVGGAYPEAFF
12	TRBV29-1	TRBJ1-3	CSVAGGGNTIYF
13	TRBV5-8	TRBJ2-7	CASSSVYSYEQYF
15	TRBV2	TRBJ1-2	CASSLDRIVLYGYTF
15	TRBV7-9	TRBJ2-3	CASSSTREHTDTQYF
15	TRBV27	TRBJ2-1	CASSYRHPLYNEQFF
13	TRBV7-2	TRBJ2-3	CASSRTGEDTQYF
13	TRBV9	TRBJ1-1	CASSIQQGTEAFF
15	TRBV5-1	TRBJ1-6	CASSRQGTGSSPLHF
20	TRBV2	TRBJ1-5	CASSETVTINNFYSNQPQHF
15	TRBV6-1	TRBJ1-2	CASSEAGTGGYGYTF
13	TRBV12-3/TRBV12-4	TRBJ2-7	CASTSGGGYEQYF
14	TRBV2	TRBJ1-1	CAVATAIGNTEAFF
14	TRBV27	TRBJ1-1	CASSLIGTGTEAFF
13	TRBV6-2/TRBV6-3	TRBJ2-7	CASSQGGRYEQYF
14	TRBV13	TRBJ2-2	CASSRGQGNGELFF
16	TRBV4-1	TRBJ2-3	CASRDPGGRRGNTQYF
15	TRBV11-3	TRBJ2-7	CAQTTGWQLPYEQYF
11	TRBV20-1	TRBJ2-1	CSAWDSREQFF
17	TRBV12-5	TRBJ2-3	CASGLVLGGTSDFTQYF
12	TRBV6-6	TRBJ2-5	CASSPRRETQYF
15	TRBV19	TRBJ1-1	CASSSPTGTNTEAFF
14	TRBV24-1	TRBJ2-2	CATSGSLDTGELFF
13	TRBV6-5	TRBJ2-7	CASSYDFYGEQYF
14	TRBV3-1/TRBV3-2	TRBJ2-3	CASSQVAGRDTQYF
15	TRBV7-2	TRBJ1-5	CASSPAGGRRQPQHF
14	TRBV10-3	TRBJ2-7	CAIRRTGGRYEQYF
18	TRBV3-1/TRBV3-2	TRBJ2-1	CASSRGVAGVGSYNEQFF
13	TRBV7-3	TRBJ1-6	CASSLDDNSPLHF
11	TRBV20-1	TRBJ2-1	CSALLQGRRFF
14	TRBV27	TRBJ2-7	CASSFGRAGYEQYF
15	TRBV7-2	TRBJ2-1	CASSLSGSSYNEQFF
14	TRBV7-9	TRBJ2-7	CASSLQGSSREQYF
15	TRBV5-1	TRBJ1-6	CASSFLQGIHSPLHF